This T cell receptor beta chain comes out of a study of cytomegalovirus exposure and HLA in healthy donors. The primer mix had 60 Vbeta and 13 Jbeta primers. Using immunoSEQ multiplex PCR, the repertoire was profiled, and TCRdb retains in-frame clones only, with some absent. The table lists about 43,000 clones, approximately 80% of them singletons, with 1.4% in the top ten. The ends lost 1 base at V and 4 bases at J; junction bases unmatched: 7. The germline V gene has CDR1 KGHSH and CDR2 LQKENI. This CDR3 has 17 residues. The sequence came from a man aged 30 to 45 in good health and CMV-seronegative. Sequenced material: PBMCs. V is TRBV18 and J is TRBJ2-3; 11 bases are a match to TRBD2. CDR3 DNA: TGTGCCAGCTCACCACGGCGGCTAGCGGGGGGATCAGATACGCAGTATTTT. It specifies CASSPRRLAGGSDTQYF.